One sample yielded the 4 T cell receptor beta chains listed below, sequenced in a study of T-cell reconstitution after alpha-beta-depleted transplantation in children. During its preparation, the TCRbeta library received unique molecular identifiers. TCRdb itself ran the PCR reads through MiXCR, one entry per CDR3 protein. The sample includes around 600,000 distinct CDR3 sequences, around 16% of them seen just once. Sample: PBMCs from the stem cell graft donor, taken from the stem cell graft. These TCRs come from a human donor who donated a stem cell graft to a child with acute myeloid leukemia.

The rearrangement uses TRBV5-1 and TRBJ2-5; TRBD1 is a possible D gene (6 bases). V was pared by 4 bases and J by 0 bases, with 10 bases between. In germline, CDR1 is SGHRS, CDR2 YFSETQ. CDR3 length: 14 amino acids. For the CDR3, the DNA is TGCGCCAGCAGCGCTTGGACAGACCAAGAGACCCAGTACTTC. Its protein is CASSAWTDQETQYF.

The rearrangement joins TRBV25-1 to TRBJ1-4, with TRBD1 as a possible D gene (5 bases). The V gene lost 5 bases and the J gene lost 0 bases, with 10 bases spanning the gap. Germline V gene sequence: CDR1 MGHDK, CDR2 SYGVNS. This CDR3 is 15 amino acids long. CDR3 sequence (DNA): TGTGCCAGCAGTATGTCACAGGCAACTAATGAAAAACTGTTTTTT. It codes for CASSMSQATNEKLFF.

This clonotype was seen ten or more times. The V call is TRBV20-1, the J call TRBJ1-3, with TRBD1 matching over 7 bases. J lost 0 bases, V lost 1 base, and 0 bases had no gene match. The CDR3 loop spans 14 amino acids. The germline V gene has CDR1 DFQATT and CDR2 SNEGSKA (reference sequence). The CDR3 DNA reads as TGCAGTGCTAGAGGGGACAGCTCTGGAAACACCATATATTTT. Translated, it gives CSARGDSSGNTIYF.

The chain employs TRBV29-1 and TRBJ2-7; D may correspond to TRBD1 or TRBD2 (7 bases each). The CDR3 totals 15 residues. Germline V lookup: CDR1 SQVTM, CDR2 ANQGSEA. Trimming pared 2 bases from V and 1 base from J, leaving 15 bases between. DNA for the CDR3: TGCAGCGTTGAATCCCTCAGGGGGGGATCCTACGAGCAGTACTTC. It yields the protein CSVESLRGGSYEQYF.